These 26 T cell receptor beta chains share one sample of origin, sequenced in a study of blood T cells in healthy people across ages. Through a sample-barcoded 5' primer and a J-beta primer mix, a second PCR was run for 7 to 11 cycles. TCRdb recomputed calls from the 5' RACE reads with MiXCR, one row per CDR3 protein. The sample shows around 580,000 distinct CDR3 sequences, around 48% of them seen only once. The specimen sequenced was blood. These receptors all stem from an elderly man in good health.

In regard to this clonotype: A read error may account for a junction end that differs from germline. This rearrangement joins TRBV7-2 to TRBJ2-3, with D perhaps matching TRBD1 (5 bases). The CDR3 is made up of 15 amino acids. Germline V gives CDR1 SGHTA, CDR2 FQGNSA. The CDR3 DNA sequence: TGTGCCAGCAGCCAGGCTCTATACTACACAGGTACGCAGTATTTT. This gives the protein CASSQALYYTGTQYF.

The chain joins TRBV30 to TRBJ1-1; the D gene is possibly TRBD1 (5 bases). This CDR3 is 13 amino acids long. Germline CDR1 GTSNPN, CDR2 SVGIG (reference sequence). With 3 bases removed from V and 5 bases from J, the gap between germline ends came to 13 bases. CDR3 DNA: TGTGCCTGGAGGATGCTTGGGGGGACTGAAGCTTTCTTT. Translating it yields CAWRMLGGTEAFF.

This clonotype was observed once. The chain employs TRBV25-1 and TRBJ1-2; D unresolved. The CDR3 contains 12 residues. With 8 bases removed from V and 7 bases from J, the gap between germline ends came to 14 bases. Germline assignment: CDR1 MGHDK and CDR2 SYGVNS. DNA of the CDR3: TGTGCCAGCGCGGGGAGGGTTGGTGGCTACACCTTC. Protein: CASAGRVGGYTF.

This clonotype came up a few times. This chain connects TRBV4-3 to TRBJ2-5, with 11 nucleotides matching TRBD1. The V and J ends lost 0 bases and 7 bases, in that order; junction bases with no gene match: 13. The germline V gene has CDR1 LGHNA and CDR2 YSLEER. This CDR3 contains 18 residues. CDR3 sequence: CASSQDPPTGTGGWTQYF. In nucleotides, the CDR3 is TGCGCCAGCAGCCAAGACCCCCCCACCGGGACAGGGGGTTGGACCCAGTACTTC.

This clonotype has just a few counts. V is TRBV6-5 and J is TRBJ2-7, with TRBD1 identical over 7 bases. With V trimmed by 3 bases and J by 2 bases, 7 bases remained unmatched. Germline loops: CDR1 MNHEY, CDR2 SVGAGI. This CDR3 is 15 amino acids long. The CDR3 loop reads CASSYSGQGAYEQYF. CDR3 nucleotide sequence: TGTGCCAGCAGTTATTCCGGGCAGGGGGCCTACGAGCAGTACTTC.

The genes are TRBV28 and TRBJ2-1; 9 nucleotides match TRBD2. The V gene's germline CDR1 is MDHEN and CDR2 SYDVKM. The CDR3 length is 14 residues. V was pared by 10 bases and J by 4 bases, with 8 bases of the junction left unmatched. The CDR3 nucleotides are TGTGCCATCGCGTTAGCGGGAGATTACAATGAGCAGTTCTTC. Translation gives CAIALAGDYNEQFF.

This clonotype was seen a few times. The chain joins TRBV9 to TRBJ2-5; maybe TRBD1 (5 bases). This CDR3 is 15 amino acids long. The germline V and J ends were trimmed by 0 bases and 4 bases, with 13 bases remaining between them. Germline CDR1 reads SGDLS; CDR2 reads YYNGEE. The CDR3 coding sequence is TGTGCCAGCAGCGTAGCCGGCAGTACAGGAGAGACCCAGTACTTC. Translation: CASSVAGSTGETQYF.

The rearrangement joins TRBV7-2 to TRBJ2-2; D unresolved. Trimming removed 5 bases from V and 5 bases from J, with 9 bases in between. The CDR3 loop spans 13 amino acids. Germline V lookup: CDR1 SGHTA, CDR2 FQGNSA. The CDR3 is CASSVGATGELFF. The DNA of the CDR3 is TGTGCCAGCAGCGTAGGTGCGACCGGGGAGCTGTTTTTT.

CDR3 DNA: TGTGCCAGCAAGTCCCTAGGAAATGAGCAGTTCTTC. It encodes CASKSLGNEQFF. The chain has TRBV12-3 or TRBV12-4 and TRBJ2-1; D not certain. V was shortened by 7 bases and J by 7 bases, with 11 bases between the two germline ends. The CDR3 has 12 residues.

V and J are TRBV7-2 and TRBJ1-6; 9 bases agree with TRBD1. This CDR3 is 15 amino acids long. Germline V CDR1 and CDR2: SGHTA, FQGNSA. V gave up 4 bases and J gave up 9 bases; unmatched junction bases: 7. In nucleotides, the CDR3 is TGTGCCAGCAGCTCCCTTGGGACAGGGAGTTCACCCCTCCACTTT. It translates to CASSSLGTGSSPLHF.

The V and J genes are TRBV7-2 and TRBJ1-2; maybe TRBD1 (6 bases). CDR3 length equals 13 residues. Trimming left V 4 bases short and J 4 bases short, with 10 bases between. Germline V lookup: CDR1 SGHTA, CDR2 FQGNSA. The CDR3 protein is CASSSRGGYGYTF. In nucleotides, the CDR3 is TGTGCCAGCAGCTCCAGGGGTGGCTATGGCTACACCTTC.

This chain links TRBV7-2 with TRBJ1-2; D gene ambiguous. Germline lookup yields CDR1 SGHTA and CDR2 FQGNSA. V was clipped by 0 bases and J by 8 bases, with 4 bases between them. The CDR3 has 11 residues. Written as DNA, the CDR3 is TGTGCCAGCAGCTTAGCTCGGGGCTACACCTTC. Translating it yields CASSLARGYTF.

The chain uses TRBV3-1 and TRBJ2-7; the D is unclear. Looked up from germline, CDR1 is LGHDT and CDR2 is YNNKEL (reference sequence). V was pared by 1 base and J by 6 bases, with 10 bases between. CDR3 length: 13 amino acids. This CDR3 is CASSQAVTSEQYF. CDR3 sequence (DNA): TGTGCCAGCAGCCAAGCGGTTACCAGCGAGCAGTACTTC.

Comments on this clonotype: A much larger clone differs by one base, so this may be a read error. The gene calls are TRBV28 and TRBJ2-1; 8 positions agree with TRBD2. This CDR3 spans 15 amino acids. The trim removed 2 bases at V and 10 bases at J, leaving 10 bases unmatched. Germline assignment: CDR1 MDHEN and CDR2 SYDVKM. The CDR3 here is CASSLGTGGPYEQFF. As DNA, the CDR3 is TGTGCCAGCAGTTTAGGGACGGGAGGGCCCTACGAGCAGTTCTTC.

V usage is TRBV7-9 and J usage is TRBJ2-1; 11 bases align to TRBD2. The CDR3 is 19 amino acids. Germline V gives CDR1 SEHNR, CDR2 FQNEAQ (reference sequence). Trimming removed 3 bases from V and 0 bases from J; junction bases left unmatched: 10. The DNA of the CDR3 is TGTGCCAGCAGCTTTCCGGGACTAGCGGCGTGGAGCTCCTACAATGAGCAGTTCTTC. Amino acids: CASSFPGLAAWSSYNEQFF.

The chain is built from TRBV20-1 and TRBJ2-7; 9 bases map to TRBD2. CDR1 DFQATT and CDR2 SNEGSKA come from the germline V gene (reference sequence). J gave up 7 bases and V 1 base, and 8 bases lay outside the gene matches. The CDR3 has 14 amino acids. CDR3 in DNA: TGCAGTGCTAGAGGTAGCGGGAGCTACAATGAGCAGTACTTC. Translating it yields CSARGSGSYNEQYF.

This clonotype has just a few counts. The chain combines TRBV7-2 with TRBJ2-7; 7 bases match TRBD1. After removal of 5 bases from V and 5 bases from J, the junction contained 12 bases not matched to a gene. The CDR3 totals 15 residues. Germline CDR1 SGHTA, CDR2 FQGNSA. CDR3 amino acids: CASSLHRGIANEQYF. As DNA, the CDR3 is TGTGCCAGCAGCCTACACAGGGGTATTGCCAACGAGCAGTACTTC.

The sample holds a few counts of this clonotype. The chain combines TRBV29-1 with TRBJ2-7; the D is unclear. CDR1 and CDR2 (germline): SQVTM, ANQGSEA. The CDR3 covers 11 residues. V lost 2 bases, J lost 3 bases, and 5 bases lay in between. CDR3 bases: TGCAGCGTTGAACAAGACTACGAGCAGTACTTC. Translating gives CSVEQDYEQYF.

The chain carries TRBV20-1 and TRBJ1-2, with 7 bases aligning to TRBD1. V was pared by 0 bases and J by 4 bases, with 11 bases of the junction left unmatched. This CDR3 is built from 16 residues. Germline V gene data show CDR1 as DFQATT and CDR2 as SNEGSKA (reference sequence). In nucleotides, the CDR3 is TGCAGTGCTAGAGATCCGGACAGGCCGAACCCCTATGGCTACACCTTC. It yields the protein CSARDPDRPNPYGYTF.

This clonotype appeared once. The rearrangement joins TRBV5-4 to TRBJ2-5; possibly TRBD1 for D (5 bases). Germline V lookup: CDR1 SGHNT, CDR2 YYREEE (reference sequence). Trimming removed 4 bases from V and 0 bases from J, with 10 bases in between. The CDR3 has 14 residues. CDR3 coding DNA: TGTGCCAGCAGCGAGACAGCGTACCAAGAGACCCAGTACTTC. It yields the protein CASSETAYQETQYF.

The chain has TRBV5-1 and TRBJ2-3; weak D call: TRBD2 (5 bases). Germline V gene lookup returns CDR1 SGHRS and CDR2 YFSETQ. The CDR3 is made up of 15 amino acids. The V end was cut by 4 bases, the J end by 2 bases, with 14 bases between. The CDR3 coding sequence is TGCGCCAGCAGCCTGGTGCTAGCCACCACAGATACGCAGTATTTT. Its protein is CASSLVLATTDTQYF. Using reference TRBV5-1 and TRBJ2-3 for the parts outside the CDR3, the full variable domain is KAGVTQTPRYLIKTRGQQVTLSCSPISGHRSVSWYQQTPGQGLQFLFEYFSETQRNKGNFPGRFSGRQFSNSRSEMNVSTLELGDSALYLCASSLVLATTDTQYFGPGTRLTVL.

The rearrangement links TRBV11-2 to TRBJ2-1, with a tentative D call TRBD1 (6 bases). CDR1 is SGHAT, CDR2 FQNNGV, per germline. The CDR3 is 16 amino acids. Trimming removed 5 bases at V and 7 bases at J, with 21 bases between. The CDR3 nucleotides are TGTGCCAGCAGCCCGAGGGGACATTTTATTTTGAATGAGCAGTTCTTC. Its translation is CASSPRGHFILNEQFF.

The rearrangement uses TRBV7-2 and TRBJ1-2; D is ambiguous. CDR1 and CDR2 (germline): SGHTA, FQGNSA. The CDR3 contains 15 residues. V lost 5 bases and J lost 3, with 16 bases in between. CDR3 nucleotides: TGTGCCAGCAGCCCAACGGGCGGATCCCACTATGGCTACACCTTC. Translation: CASSPTGGSHYGYTF.

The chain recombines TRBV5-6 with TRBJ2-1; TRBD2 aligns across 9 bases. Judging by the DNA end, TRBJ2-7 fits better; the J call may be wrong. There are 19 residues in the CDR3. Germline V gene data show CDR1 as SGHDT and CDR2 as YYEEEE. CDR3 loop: CASSSGLAVSPSPYNEQYF. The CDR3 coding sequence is TGTGCCAGCAGCTCGGGACTAGCCGTTAGTCCTAGTCCCTACAATGAGCAGTACTTC.

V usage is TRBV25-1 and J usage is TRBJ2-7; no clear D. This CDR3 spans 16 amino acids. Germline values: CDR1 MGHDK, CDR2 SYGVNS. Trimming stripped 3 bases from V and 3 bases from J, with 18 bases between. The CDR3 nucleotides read TGTGCCAGCAGTGATCCTAACGTGGACGAGCACTACGAGCAGTACTTC. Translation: CASSDPNVDEHYEQYF.

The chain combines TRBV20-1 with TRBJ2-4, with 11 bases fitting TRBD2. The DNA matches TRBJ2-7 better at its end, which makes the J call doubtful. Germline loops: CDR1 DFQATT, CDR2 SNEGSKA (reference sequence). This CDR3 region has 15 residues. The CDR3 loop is CSARDPSGGYYEQYF. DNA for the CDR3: TGCAGTGCTAGAGATCCTAGCGGGGGGTACTACGAGCAGTACTTC.